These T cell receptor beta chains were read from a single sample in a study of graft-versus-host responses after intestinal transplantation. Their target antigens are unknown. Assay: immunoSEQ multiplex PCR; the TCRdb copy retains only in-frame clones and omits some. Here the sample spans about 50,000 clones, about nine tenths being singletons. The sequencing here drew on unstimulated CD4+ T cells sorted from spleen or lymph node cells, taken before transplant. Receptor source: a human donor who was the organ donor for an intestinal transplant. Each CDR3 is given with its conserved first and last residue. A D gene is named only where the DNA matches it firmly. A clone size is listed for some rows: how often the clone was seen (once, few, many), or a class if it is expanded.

CDR3: CASSLRRTGATNEKLFF
DNA: TGTGCCAGCAGCTTACGTCGAACAGGAGCAACTAATGAAAAACTGTTTTTT
size: few
D: -
V: TRBV5-4
J: TRBJ1-4

CDR3: CASSILKGSPSGYTF
DNA: TGTGCCAGTAGTATTCTTAAGGGATCCCCCAGTGGCTACACCTTC
size: -
D: -
V: TRBV19
J: TRBJ1-2

CDR3: CASSQAETSGRAGGTDTQYF
DNA: TGCGCCAGCAGCCAAGCTGAAACTAGCGGGAGGGCCGGGGGCACAGATACGCAGTATTTT
size: -
D: TRBD2
V: TRBV4-3
J: TRBJ2-3

CDR3: CASDRETGELFF
DNA: TGTGCCAGCGACAGGGAGACCGGGGAGCTGTTTTTT
size: -
D: TRBD1
V: TRBV28
J: TRBJ2-2

CDR3: CASSLDRGLTDTQYF
DNA: TGTGCCAGCAGCTTAGATCGGGGGCTCACAGATACGCAGTATTTT
size: few
D: -
V: TRBV7-2
J: TRBJ2-3

CDR3: CASSPSDREKETQYF
DNA: TGTGCCAGCAGTCCCTCCGACAGGGAGAAAGAGACCCAGTACTTC
size: -
D: TRBD1
V: TRBV28
J: TRBJ2-5

CDR3: CFCAGATPNYGYTF
DNA: TGTTTCTGCGCCGGGGCCACCCCTAACTATGGCTACACCTTC
size: once
D: -
V: TRBV6-5
J: TRBJ1-2

CDR3: CASSVAGTSLREQFF
DNA: TGTGCCAGCAGCGTAGCCGGGACTAGCCTTCGTGAGCAGTTCTTC
size: -
D: TRBD2
V: TRBV9
J: TRBJ2-1

CDR3: CATSSEGGPLSEQFF
DNA: TGTGCCACCAGCAGTGAGGGCGGACCCCTCTCTGAGCAGTTCTTC
size: -
D: -
V: TRBV15
J: TRBJ2-1

CDR3: CASSPPDSYNEQFF
DNA: TGTGCCAGCAGTCCCCCCGACAGCTACAATGAGCAGTTCTTC
size: -
D: -
V: TRBV28
J: TRBJ2-1

CDR3: CASSLTFYGGTDTQYF
DNA: TGTGCCAGCAGCTTGACGTTCTACGGAGGCACAGATACGCAGTATTTT
size: -
D: -
V: TRBV5-5
J: TRBJ2-3

CDR3: CASSQGRHGNTEAFF
DNA: TGTGCCAGCAGCCAAGGCAGGCACGGGAACACTGAAGCTTTCTTT
size: -
D: -
V: TRBV4-2
J: TRBJ1-1

CDR3: CASSLEVGMGSYEQYF
DNA: TGCGCCAGCAGCTTGGAAGTCGGGATGGGTTCCTACGAGCAGTACTTC
size: -
D: -
V: TRBV5-1
J: TRBJ2-7

CDR3: CASSWAEHYNEQFF
DNA: TGTGCCAGCAGTTGGGCTGAACATTACAATGAGCAGTTCTTC
size: -
D: -
V: TRBV28
J: TRBJ2-1

CDR3: CASSRQGVSSYEQYF
DNA: TGTGCCAGCAGCCGACAGGGGGTAAGCTCCTACGAGCAGTACTTC
size: once
D: TRBD1
V: TRBV7-8
J: TRBJ2-7

CDR3: CASSQKLGQGWNSDTQYF
DNA: TGTGCCAGCAGCCAAAAGCTGGGACAGGGATGGAATTCGGATACGCAGTATTTT
size: -
D: TRBD1
V: TRBV4-2
J: TRBJ2-3

CDR3: CASRHGEAYEQYF
DNA: TGTGCCAGTAGGCATGGTGAGGCGTACGAGCAGTACTTC
size: -
D: -
V: TRBV19
J: TRBJ2-7

CDR3: CASSFQGANEKLFF
DNA: TGTGCCAGCAGCTTTCAGGGAGCTAATGAAAAACTGTTTTTT
size: -
D: -
V: TRBV7-2
J: TRBJ1-4

CDR3: CASRSRSGANVLTF
DNA: TGTGCCAGCAGAAGTCGATCTGGGGCCAACGTCCTGACTTTC
size: -
D: -
V: TRBV6-6
J: TRBJ2-6

CDR3: CASSQDPLAVPDTQYF
DNA: TGCGCCAGCAGCCAAGACCCCTTGGCAGTTCCAGATACGCAGTATTTT
size: -
D: -
V: TRBV4-1
J: TRBJ2-3

CDR3: CASSQLSLGQANYGYTF
DNA: TGTGCCAGCAGCCAATTGTCCCTGGGACAGGCTAACTATGGCTACACCTTC
size: -
D: TRBD1
V: TRBV4-2
J: TRBJ1-2

CDR3: CASRETSGRTDTQYF
DNA: TGTGCCAGCAGGGAGACTAGCGGGAGAACAGATACGCAGTATTTT
size: -
D: TRBD2
V: TRBV5-4
J: TRBJ2-3

CDR3: CASSYQGGKETQYF
DNA: TGTGCCAGCAGTTACCAGGGAGGAAAAGAGACCCAGTACTTC
size: -
D: -
V: TRBV6-8
J: TRBJ2-5

CDR3: CASTDRGTDGYTF
DNA: TGTGCCAGCACTGACAGGGGGACGGATGGCTACACCTTC
size: -
D: TRBD1
V: TRBV6-5
J: TRBJ1-2

CDR3: CSAVTGGYTF
DNA: TGCAGTGCTGTTACAGGGGGCTACACCTTC
size: -
D: -
V: TRBV20-1
J: TRBJ1-2

CDR3: CASSYSSYEQYF
DNA: TGTGCCAGCAGTTACTCTAGCTACGAGCAGTACTTC
size: -
D: -
V: TRBV6-6
J: TRBJ2-7

CDR3: CASSLGPQETQYF
DNA: TGTGCCAGCAGCTTAGGACCTCAAGAGACCCAGTACTTC
size: -
D: -
V: TRBV7-7
J: TRBJ2-5

CDR3: CASSQDLRAGTDTQYF
DNA: TGCGCCAGCAGCCAAGATCTGCGGGCGGGCACAGATACGCAGTATTTT
size: few
D: -
V: TRBV4-3
J: TRBJ2-3

CDR3: CASSMSSGNTIYF
DNA: TGTGCCAGTAGTATGAGCTCTGGAAACACCATATATTTT
size: -
D: -
V: TRBV19
J: TRBJ1-3

CDR3: CSVRSRQETQYF
DNA: TGCAGCGTTCGATCCAGGCAAGAGACCCAGTACTTC
size: -
D: -
V: TRBV29-1
J: TRBJ2-5

CDR3: CASSSTSGRWNEQFF
DNA: TGTGCCAGCAGTTCGACTAGCGGGAGGTGGAATGAGCAGTTCTTC
size: -
D: TRBD2
V: TRBV27
J: TRBJ2-1

CDR3: CASSARQGVYEQYF
DNA: TGCGCCAGCAGCGCAAGACAGGGAGTCTACGAGCAGTACTTC
size: -
D: TRBD1
V: TRBV5-1
J: TRBJ2-7

CDR3: CASSQDAALAGEGADTQYF
DNA: TGCGCCAGCAGCCAAGATGCCGCTCTAGCGGGAGAGGGGGCAGATACGCAGTATTTT
size: -
D: TRBD2
V: TRBV4-1
J: TRBJ2-3

CDR3: CASSPNLAHEQFF
DNA: TGTGCCAGCAGCCCTAATCTAGCGCATGAGCAGTTCTTC
size: -
D: -
V: TRBV7-2
J: TRBJ2-1

CDR3: CASISGVAQYF
DNA: TGTGCCAGCATCTCCGGAGTCGCGCAGTACTTC
size: -
D: -
V: TRBV28
J: TRBJ2-7

CDR3: CASSQLQGWDNEQFF
DNA: TGTGCCAGCAGCCAATTGCAGGGGTGGGACAATGAGCAGTTCTTC
size: -
D: -
V: TRBV4-2
J: TRBJ2-1

CDR3: CASSIRGYNEQFF
DNA: TGTGCCAGTAGTATCCGGGGTTACAATGAGCAGTTCTTC
size: -
D: -
V: TRBV19
J: TRBJ2-1

CDR3: CASSEYGTGNEQFF
DNA: TGTGCCAGCAGTGAATATGGTACAGGCAATGAGCAGTTCTTC
size: -
D: -
V: TRBV25-1
J: TRBJ2-1

CDR3: CASSSGLAASYEQYF
DNA: TGTGCCAGCAGCAGTGGACTAGCGGCCTCCTACGAGCAGTACTTC
size: -
D: TRBD2
V: TRBV7-2
J: TRBJ2-7

CDR3: CASGPGTPNGEQYF
DNA: TGTGCTAGTGGGCCCGGGACACCCAACGGGGAGCAGTACTTC
size: -
D: -
V: TRBV12-5
J: TRBJ2-7

CDR3: CASSLDRHSAASGANVLTF
DNA: TGTGCCAGCAGCTTAGATCGCCATAGCGCCGCCTCTGGGGCCAACGTCCTGACTTTC
size: -
D: -
V: TRBV11-2
J: TRBJ2-6

CDR3: CASSSDNSGANVLTF
DNA: TGTGCCAGCAGCTCCGACAACTCTGGGGCCAACGTCCTGACTTTC
size: -
D: -
V: TRBV28
J: TRBJ2-6